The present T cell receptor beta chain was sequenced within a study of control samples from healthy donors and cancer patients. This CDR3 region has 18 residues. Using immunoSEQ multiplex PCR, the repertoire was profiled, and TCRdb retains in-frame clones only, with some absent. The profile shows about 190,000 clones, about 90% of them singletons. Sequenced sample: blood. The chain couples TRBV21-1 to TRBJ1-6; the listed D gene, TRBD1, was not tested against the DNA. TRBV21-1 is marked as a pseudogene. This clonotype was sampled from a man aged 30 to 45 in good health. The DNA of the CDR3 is TGTGCCAGCAGCAAAAAGGGGCGGGGCAGGGGGATTAATTCACCCCTCCACTTT. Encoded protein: CASSKKGRGRGINSPLHF.